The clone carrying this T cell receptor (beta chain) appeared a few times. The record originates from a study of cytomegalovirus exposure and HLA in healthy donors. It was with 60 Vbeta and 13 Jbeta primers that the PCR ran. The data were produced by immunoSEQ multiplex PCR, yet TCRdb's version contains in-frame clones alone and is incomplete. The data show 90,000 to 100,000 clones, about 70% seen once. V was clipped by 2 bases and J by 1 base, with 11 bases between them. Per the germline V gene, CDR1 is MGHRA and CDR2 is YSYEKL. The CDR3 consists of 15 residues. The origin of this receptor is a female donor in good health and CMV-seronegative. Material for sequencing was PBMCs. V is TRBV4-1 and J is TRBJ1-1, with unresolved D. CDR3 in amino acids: CASSQQQMENTEAFF. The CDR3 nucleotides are TGCGCCAGCAGCCAACAACAGATGGAGAACACTGAAGCTTTCTTT.